Below, one T cell receptor beta chain is given with its context. The table came from immunoSEQ multiplex PCR; TCRdb's copy has only in-frame clones and leaves some out. The sample has around 150,000 clones, approximately 92% seen once. The data stem from a study of T cell responses to AZD1222 COVID-19 vaccine. Germline CDR1 MDHEN, CDR2 SYDVKM. This CDR3 has 15 residues. The V end was cut by 3 bases, the J end by 7 bases, with 16 bases between. The input for sequencing was peripheral blood, taken 28 days after the second AZD1222 dose. J is TRBJ1-5 and V is TRBV28; possibly TRBD1 for D (6 bases). This clonotype originated in an adult who received the AZD1222 COVID-19 vaccine. CDR3 nucleotides: TGTGCCAGCAGTTTGACAGGAGGTATGGGGCAGCCCCAGCATTTT. Residues: CASSLTGGMGQPQHF.